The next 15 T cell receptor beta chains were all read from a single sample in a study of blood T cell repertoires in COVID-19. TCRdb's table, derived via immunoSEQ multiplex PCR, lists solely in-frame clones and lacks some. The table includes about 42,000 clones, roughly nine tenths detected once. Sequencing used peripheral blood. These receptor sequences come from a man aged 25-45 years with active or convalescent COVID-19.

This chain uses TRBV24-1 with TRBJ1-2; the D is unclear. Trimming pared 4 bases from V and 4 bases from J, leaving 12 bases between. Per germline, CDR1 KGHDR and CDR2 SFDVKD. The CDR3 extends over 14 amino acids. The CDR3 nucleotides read TGTGCCACCAGTGAATCCGCTAGCCCCTATGGCTACACCTTC. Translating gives CATSESASPYGYTF.

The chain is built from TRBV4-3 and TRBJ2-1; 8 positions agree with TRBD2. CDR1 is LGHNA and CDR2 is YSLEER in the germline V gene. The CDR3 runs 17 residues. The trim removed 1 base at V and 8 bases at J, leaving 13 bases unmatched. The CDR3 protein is CASSQALGTRARYEQFF. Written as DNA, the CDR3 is TGCGCCAGCAGCCAAGCCCTAGGGACTAGGGCTCGCTATGAGCAGTTCTTC.

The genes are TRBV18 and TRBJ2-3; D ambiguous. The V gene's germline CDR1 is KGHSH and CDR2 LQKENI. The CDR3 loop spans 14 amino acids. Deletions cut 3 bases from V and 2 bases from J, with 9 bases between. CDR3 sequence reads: CASSPTTHTDTQYF. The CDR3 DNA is TGTGCCAGCTCACCCACGACTCACACAGATACGCAGTATTTT.

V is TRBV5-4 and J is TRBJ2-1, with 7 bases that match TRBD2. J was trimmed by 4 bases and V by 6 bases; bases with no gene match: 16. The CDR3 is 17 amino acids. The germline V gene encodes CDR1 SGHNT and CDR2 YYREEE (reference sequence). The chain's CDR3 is CASTGPIGSGAYNEQFF. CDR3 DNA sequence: TGTGCCAGCACGGGACCAATTGGGAGCGGGGCTTACAATGAGCAGTTCTTC.

The CDR3 spells CASSIDLGDRTYGYTF. Here the CDR3 DNA reads TGTGCCAGTAGTATAGATCTGGGAGACAGGACCTATGGCTACACCTTC. The gene calls are TRBV19 and TRBJ1-2; D may be TRBD1 (6 bases). Trimming shortened V by 0 bases and J by 4 bases, and 15 bases separated the two germline ends. CDR3 size: 16 residues. CDR1 is LNHDA, CDR2 SQIVND, per germline (reference sequence).

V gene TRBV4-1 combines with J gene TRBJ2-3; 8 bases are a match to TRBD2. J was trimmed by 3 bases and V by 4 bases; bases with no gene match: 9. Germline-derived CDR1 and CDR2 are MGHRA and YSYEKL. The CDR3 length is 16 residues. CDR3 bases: TGCGCCAGCAGCCGCACGGGACTAGAGGGTACAGATACGCAGTATTTT. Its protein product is CASSRTGLEGTDTQYF.

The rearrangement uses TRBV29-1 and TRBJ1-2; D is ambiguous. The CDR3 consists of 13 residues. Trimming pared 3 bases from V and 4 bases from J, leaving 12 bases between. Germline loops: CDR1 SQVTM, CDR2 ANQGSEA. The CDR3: CSVEAQNSYGYTF. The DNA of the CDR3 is TGCAGCGTTGAGGCACAGAACTCCTATGGCTACACCTTC.

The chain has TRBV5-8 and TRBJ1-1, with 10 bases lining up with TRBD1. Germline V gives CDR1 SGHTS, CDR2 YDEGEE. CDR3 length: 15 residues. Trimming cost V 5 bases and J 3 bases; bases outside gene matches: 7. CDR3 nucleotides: TGTGCCAGCAGTCGGGACAGGGGATTGTACACTGAAGCTTTCTTT. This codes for CASSRDRGLYTEAFF.

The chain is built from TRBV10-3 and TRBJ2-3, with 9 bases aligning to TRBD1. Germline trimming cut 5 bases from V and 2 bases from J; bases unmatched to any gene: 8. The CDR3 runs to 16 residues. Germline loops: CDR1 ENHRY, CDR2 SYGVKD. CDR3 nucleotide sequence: TGTGCCATCAGTACAGGGACAGGGTCCGCCACAGATACGCAGTATTTT. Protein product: CAISTGTGSATDTQYF.

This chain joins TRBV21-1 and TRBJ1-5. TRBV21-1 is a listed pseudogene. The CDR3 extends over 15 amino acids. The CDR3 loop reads CASSNGGYSNQPQHF. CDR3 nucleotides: TGTGCCAGCAGCAATGGCGGGTATAGCAATCAGCCCCAGCATTTT.

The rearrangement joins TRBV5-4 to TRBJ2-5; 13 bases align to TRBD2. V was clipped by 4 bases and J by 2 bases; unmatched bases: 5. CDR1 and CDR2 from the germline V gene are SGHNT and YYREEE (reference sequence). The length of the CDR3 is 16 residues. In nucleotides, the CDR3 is TGTGCCAGCAGCCCCGGACTAGCGGGAGCACAAGAGACCCAGTACTTC. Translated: CASSPGLAGAQETQYF.

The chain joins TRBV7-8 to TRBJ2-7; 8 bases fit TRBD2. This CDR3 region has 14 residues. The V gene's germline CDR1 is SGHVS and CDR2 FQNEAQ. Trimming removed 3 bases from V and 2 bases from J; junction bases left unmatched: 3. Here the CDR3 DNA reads TGTGCCAGCAGCTTTCTTAGCGGGGCCTACGAGCAGTACGTC. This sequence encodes CASSFLSGAYEQYV.

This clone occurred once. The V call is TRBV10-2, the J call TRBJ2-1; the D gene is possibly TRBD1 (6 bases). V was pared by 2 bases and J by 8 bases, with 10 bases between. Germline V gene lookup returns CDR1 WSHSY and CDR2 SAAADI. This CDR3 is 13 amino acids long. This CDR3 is CASSETRGYEQFF. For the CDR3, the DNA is TGCGCCAGCAGTGAGACCAGGGGCTATGAGCAGTTCTTC.

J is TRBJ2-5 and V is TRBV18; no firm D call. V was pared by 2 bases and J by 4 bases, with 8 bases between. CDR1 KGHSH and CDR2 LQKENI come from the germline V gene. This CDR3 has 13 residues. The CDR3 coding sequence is TGTGCCAGCTCACCAGACTTTGGAGAGACCCAGTACTTC. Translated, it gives CASSPDFGETQYF.

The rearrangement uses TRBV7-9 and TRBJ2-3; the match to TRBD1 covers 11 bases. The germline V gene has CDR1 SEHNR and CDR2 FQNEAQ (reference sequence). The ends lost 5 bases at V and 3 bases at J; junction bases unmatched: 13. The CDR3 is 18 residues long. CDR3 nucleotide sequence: TGTGCCAGCAGCACGGGACAGGGGGTGGCTAGCGGGACAGATACGCAGTATTTT. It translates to CASSTGQGVASGTDTQYF.